Sequencing of this TCR beta chain was carried out in a study of OX40 agonist ivuxolimab in advanced cancers. On the study more broadly: The drug used for patients, ivuxolimab, was an agonistic anti-OX40 (CD134) antibody. Study-level results: On average, CD8+ T cells had more expanded clones than CD4+. Near-lowest levels of clonal expansion characterized partial responders at 0.1-3.0 mg/kg.

From germline, CDR1 is SGHNT and CDR2 YYREEE (reference sequence). V was trimmed by 3 bases and J by 10 bases, leaving 22 bases between them. The CDR3 has 15 residues. Using immunoSEQ multiplex PCR, the repertoire was profiled, and TCRdb retains in-frame clones only, with some absent. The sample consists of under 80,000 clones, about 90% of them appearing once. Of note for this clone: Its antigen is unknown.

The sequence was obtained from an adult with an advanced solid tumor such as melanoma, head and neck, liver or kidney cancer. Material: CD4+ or CD8+ T cells sorted from blood, obtained in a trial of the OX40 agonist ivuxolimab. This rearrangement joins TRBV5-4 to TRBJ1-1, with D tentatively TRBD1 (5 bases). The DNA for the CDR3 is TGTGCCAGCAGCTGGTGGGCAGGGAGACGGGGGGGAGCTTTCTTT. Translating gives CASSWWAGRRGGAFF.